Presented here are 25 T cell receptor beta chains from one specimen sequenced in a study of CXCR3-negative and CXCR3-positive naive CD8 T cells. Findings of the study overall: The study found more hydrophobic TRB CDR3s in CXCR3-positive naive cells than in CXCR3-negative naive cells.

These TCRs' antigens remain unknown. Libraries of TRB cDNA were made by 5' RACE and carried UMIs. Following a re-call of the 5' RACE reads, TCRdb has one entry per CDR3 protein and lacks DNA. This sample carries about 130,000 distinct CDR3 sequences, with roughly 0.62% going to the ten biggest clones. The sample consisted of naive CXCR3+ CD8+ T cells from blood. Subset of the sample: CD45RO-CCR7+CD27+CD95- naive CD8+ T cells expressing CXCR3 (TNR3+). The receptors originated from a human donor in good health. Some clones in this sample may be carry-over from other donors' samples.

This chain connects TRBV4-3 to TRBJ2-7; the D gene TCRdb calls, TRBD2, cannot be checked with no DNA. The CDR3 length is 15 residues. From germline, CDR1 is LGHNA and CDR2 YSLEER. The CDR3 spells CASSQDGLASYEQYF.

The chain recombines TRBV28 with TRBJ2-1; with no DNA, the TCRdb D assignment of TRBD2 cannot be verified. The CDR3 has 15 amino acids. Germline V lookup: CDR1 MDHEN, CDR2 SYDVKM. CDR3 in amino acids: CASSLHGTFYNEQFF.

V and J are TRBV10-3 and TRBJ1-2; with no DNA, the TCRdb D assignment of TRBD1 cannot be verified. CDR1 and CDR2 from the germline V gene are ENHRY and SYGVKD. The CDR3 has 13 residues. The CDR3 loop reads CAISGFDRDGYTF.

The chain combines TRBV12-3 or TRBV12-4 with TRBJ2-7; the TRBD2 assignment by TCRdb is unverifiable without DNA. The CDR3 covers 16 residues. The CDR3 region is CASSPAEPLNSYEQYF.

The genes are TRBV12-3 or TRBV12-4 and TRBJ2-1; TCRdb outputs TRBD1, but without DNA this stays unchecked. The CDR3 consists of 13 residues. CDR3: CASSPGDYHEQFF.

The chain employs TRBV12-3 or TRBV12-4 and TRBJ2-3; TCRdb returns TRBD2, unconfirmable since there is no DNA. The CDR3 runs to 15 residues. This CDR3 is CASSLVGGKTDTQYF.

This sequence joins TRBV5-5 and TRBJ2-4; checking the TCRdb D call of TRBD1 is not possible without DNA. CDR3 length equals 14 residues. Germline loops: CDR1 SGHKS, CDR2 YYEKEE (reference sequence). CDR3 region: CASSSYDRGYIQYF.

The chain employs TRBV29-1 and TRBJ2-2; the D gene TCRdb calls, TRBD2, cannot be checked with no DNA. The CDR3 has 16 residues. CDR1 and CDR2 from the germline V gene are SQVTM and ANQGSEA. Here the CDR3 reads CSVELAGGSNTGELFF.

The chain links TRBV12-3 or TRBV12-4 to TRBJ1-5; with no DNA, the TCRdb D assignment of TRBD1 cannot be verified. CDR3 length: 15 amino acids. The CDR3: CASTGQGVSLEPQHF.

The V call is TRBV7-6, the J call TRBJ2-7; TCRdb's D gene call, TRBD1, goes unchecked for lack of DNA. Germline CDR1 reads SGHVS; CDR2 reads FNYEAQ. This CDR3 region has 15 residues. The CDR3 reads CASSLTTGHLEEQYF.

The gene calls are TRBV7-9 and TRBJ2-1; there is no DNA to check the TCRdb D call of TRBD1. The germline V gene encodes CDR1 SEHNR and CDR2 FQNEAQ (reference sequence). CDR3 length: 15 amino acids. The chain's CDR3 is CASSLYGQVLDEQFF.

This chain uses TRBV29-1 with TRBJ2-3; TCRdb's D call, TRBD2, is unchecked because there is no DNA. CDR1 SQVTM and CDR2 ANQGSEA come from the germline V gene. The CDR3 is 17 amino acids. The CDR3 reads CSVDLGGLAGRADTQYF.

The CDR3 loop is CASRQNTEALF. The chain links TRBV4-2 to TRBJ1-1. The V gene's germline CDR1 is LGHNA and CDR2 YNFKEQ. CDR3 length: 11 amino acids.

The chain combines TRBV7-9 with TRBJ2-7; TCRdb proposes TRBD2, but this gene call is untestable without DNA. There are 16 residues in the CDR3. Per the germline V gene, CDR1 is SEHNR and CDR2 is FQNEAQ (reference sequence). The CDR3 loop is CASRGTFEAGGYEQYF. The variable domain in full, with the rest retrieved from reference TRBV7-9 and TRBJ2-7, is DTGVSQNPRHKITKRGQNVTFRCDPISEHNRLYWYRQTLGQGPEFLTYFQNEAQLEKSRLLSDRFSAERPKGSFSTLEIQRTEQGDSAMYLCASRGTFEAGGYEQYFGPGTRLTVT.

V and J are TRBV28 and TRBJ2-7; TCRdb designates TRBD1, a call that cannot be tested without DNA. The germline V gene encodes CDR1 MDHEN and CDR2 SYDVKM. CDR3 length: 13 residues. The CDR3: CASSPTGNYEQYF.

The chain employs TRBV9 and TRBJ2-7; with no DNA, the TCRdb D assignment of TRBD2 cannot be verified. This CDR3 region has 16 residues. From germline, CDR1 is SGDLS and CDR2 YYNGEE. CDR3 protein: CASSDSTSGDTYEQYF.

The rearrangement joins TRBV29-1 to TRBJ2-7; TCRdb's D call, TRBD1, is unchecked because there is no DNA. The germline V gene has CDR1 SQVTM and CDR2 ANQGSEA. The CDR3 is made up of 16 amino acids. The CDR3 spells CSVPKPVWGAQDEQYF.

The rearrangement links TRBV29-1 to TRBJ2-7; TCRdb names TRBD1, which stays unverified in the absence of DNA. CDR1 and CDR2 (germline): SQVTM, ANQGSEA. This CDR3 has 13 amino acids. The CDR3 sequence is CSGGTGGPYEQYF.

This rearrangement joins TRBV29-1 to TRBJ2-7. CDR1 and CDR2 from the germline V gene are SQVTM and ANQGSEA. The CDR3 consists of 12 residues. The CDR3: CSVEGSPHEQYF.

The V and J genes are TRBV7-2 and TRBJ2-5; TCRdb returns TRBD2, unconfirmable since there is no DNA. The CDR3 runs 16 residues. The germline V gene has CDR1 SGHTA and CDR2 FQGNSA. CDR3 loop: CASSLALAGGQETQYF.

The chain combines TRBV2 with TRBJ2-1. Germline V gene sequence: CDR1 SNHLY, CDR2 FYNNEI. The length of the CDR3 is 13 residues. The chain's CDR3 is CASSESGHNEQFF.

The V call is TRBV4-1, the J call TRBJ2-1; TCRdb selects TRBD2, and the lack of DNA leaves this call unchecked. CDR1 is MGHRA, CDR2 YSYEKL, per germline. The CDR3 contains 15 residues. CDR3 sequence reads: CASSQTSGRFGEQFF.

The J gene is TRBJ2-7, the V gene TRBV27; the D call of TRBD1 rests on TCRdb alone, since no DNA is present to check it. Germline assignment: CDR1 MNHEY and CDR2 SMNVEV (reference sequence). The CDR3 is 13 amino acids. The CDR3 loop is CAIAPQGSYEQYF.

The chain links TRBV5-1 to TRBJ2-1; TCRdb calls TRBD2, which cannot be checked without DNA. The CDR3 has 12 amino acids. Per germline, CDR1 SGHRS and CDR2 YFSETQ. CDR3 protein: CASSPARVEQFF.

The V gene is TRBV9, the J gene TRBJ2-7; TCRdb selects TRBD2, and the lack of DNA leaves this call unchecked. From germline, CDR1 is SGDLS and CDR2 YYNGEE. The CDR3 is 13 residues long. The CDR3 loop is CASSVGTLEEQYF.